The rows below give T cell receptor beta chains drawn from one sample of a study of chemoradiotherapy in HPV16-positive cancers. Profiling relied on immunoSEQ multiplex PCR, and the TCRdb table lists in-frame clones only, not all of them. The sample has approximately 9,800 clones, around 93% seen once. The sequences come from blood, collected from a patient who underwent chemoradiotherapy. These receptors all come from a human donor with HPV-associated anogenital cancer. The conserved cysteine and the conserved F or W are not part of the CDR3 here. Fields, in order: CDR3 protein, CDR3 length, V gene, J gene.

CDR3aa: ASSLAWDLGKNIQY
len: 14
v_gene: TRBV5-5
j_gene: TRBJ2-4

CDR3aa: ASSQGDKQY
len: 9
v_gene: TRBV4-1
j_gene: TRBJ2-5

CDR3aa: ASSVLPSTYEQY
len: 12
v_gene: TRBV2
j_gene: TRBJ2-7

CDR3aa: ASSEEEGAGELF
len: 12
v_gene: TRBV6-1
j_gene: TRBJ2-2

CDR3aa: ASSPSGESYGYT
len: 12
v_gene: TRBV7-9
j_gene: TRBJ1-2

CDR3aa: ASSLSAGNTEAF
len: 12
v_gene: TRBV9
j_gene: TRBJ1-1

CDR3aa: SVEAGPGGYT
len: 10
v_gene: TRBV29-1
j_gene: TRBJ1-2

CDR3aa: ASSPKDREVVGYT
len: 13
v_gene: TRBV4-1
j_gene: TRBJ1-2

CDR3aa: ASSLPEASNEQF
len: 12
v_gene: TRBV5-1
j_gene: TRBJ2-1

CDR3aa: ASSGGISGYT
len: 10
v_gene: TRBV7-9
j_gene: TRBJ1-2

CDR3aa: ASSQDLTSEQY
len: 11
v_gene: TRBV4-1
j_gene: -

CDR3aa: ASSQDQRGELF
len: 11
v_gene: TRBV4-3
j_gene: TRBJ2-2

CDR3aa: SVGFQTTYSGANVLT
len: 15
v_gene: TRBV29-1
j_gene: TRBJ2-6

CDR3aa: ASSLQGGNQPQH
len: 12
v_gene: TRBV2
j_gene: TRBJ1-5

CDR3aa: ASSERTVTGELF
len: 12
v_gene: TRBV27
j_gene: TRBJ2-2

CDR3aa: ASSDSGGPPYNEQF
len: 14
v_gene: TRBV9
j_gene: TRBJ2-1

CDR3aa: ASSSWGTGGQETQY
len: 14
v_gene: TRBV28
j_gene: TRBJ2-5

CDR3aa: ASSIARARSYEQY
len: 13
v_gene: TRBV19
j_gene: TRBJ2-7

CDR3aa: ASSDYVGTGSDNEQF
len: 15
v_gene: TRBV6-1
j_gene: TRBJ2-1

CDR3aa: ASSPQLLQGDEQF
len: 13
v_gene: TRBV7-9
j_gene: TRBJ2-1

CDR3aa: ATSRDQGGGESELF
len: 14
v_gene: TRBV15
j_gene: TRBJ2-2

CDR3aa: ASSRTGGNTEAF
len: 12
v_gene: TRBV5-5
j_gene: TRBJ1-1

CDR3aa: ASSFGTYPEAF
len: 11
v_gene: TRBV11-2
j_gene: TRBJ1-1

CDR3aa: ASSQGEAGGLSYNEQF
len: 16
v_gene: TRBV4-2
j_gene: TRBJ2-1

CDR3aa: ASSTRTGDEQY
len: 11
v_gene: TRBV7-9
j_gene: TRBJ2-7

CDR3aa: ASSPQTGGAEQETQY
len: 15
v_gene: TRBV11-2
j_gene: TRBJ2-5

CDR3aa: SVIRPELMNTEAF
len: 13
v_gene: TRBV29-1
j_gene: TRBJ1-1

CDR3aa: ASSPPSGWETQY
len: 12
v_gene: TRBV18
j_gene: TRBJ2-5

CDR3aa: ARGGQGGTEAF
len: 11
v_gene: TRBV2
j_gene: TRBJ1-1

CDR3aa: ASSPPGALRSPLH
len: 13
v_gene: TRBV27
j_gene: TRBJ1-6

CDR3aa: ASSDRQGGQRGYT
len: 13
v_gene: TRBV19
j_gene: TRBJ1-2

CDR3aa: ASSQTTTDTQY
len: 11
v_gene: TRBV4-2
j_gene: TRBJ2-3

CDR3aa: ASSPTETSPLH
len: 11
v_gene: TRBV18
j_gene: TRBJ1-6

CDR3aa: AWSVLGEEAF
len: 10
v_gene: TRBV30
j_gene: TRBJ1-1

CDR3aa: ASSFVRGREAF
len: 11
v_gene: TRBV7-9
j_gene: TRBJ1-1

CDR3aa: ASSTRQGEANYGYT
len: 14
v_gene: TRBV6-6
j_gene: TRBJ1-2

CDR3aa: ASSLEGPLTQY
len: 11
v_gene: TRBV5-1
j_gene: TRBJ2-3

CDR3aa: ASSYDRGKPQH
len: 11
v_gene: TRBV5-6
j_gene: TRBJ1-5

CDR3aa: AWSYAGRDTEAF
len: 12
v_gene: TRBV30
j_gene: TRBJ1-1